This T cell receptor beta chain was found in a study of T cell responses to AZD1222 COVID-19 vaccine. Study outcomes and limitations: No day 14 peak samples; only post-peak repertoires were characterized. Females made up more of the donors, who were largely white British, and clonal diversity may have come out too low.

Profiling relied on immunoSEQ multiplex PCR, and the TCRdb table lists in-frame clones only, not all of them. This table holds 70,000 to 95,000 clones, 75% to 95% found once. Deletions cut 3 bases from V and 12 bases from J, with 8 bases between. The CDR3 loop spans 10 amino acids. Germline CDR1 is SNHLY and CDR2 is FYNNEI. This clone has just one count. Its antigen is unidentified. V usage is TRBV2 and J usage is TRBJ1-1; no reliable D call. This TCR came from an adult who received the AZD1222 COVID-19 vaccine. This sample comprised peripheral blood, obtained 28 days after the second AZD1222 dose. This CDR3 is CASSDGRTFF. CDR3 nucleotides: TGTGCCAGCAGTGACGGACGAACTTTCTTT.